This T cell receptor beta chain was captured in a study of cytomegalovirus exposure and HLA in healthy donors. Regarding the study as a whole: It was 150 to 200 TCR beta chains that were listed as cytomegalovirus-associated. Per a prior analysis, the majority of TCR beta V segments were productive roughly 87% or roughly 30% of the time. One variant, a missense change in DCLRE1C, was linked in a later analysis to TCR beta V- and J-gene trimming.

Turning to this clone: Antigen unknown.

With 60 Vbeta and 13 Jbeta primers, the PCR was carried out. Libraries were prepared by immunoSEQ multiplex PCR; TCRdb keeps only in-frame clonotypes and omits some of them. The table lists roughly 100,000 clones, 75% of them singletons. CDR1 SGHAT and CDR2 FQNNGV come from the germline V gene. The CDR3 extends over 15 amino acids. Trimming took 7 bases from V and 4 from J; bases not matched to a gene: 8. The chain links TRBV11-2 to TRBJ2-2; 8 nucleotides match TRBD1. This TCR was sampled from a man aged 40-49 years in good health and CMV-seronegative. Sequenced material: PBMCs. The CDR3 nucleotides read TGTGCCAGCACCCAAGACAGGGGCCTCACCGGGGAGCTGTTTTTT. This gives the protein CASTQDRGLTGELFF.